The present T cell receptor beta chain was sequenced within a study of T cell repertoires in cytomegalovirus infection. Across the study: A matching HLA type, together with CMV infection, was signaled by public TCR beta signatures.

TCRdb independently ran MiXCR on the reads; one entry per CDR3 protein. The sample contains more than 150,000 distinct CDR3 sequences, roughly a fifth of which appear only once. CDR1 is MNHEY, CDR2 SMNVEV, per germline (reference sequence). The CDR3 covers 12 residues. The trim removed 2 bases at V and 9 bases at J, leaving 1 base unmatched. The chain carries TRBV27 and TRBJ2-1, with 7 bases that match TRBD2. What was sequenced was PBMCs. The TCR sequence derives from a human donor in good health (CMV status not recorded). Some clones in this sample may be carry-over from other donors' samples. The CDR3 coding sequence is TGTGCCAGCAGTTTAGAGCGGGGTGAGCAGTTCTTC. This gives the protein CASSLERGEQFF.